The T cell receptor beta chain under discussion was sequenced for a study of blood T cells in healthy people across ages. Study details: In model experiments, template switching was able to capture about one barcoded beta molecule for every two T cells that were present. General observations from the study: A roughly linear age-dependent decrease characterized TCR beta diversity per million T cells. Across samples, TCR beta diversity tracked strongly with naive T cell percentage. It was the long-lived donors that had more naive CD4+ cells and higher diversity than aged donors.

As regards this clonotype: Its cognate antigen is unknown. One end of the junction is discordant with germline, which a read error may explain.

PCR was performed a second time for 7 to 11 cycles using a sample-barcoded 5' primer and a J-beta primer mix. TCRdb fed the 5' RACE reads into MiXCR, producing one record per CDR3 protein. This table holds about 640,000 distinct CDR3 sequences, roughly 53% found once. This CDR3 has 15 residues. Germline V gene lookup returns CDR1 DFQATT and CDR2 SNEGSKA (reference sequence). The sample consisted of blood. The sequence was obtained from a man aged 55 to 70 in good health. V and J are TRBV20-1 and TRBJ2-3; 9 bases fit TRBD2. CDR3 bases: TGCAATGCTACCCCGGGTAGCGGGGGTGCAGATACGCAGTATTTT. It yields the protein CNATPGSGGADTQYF.